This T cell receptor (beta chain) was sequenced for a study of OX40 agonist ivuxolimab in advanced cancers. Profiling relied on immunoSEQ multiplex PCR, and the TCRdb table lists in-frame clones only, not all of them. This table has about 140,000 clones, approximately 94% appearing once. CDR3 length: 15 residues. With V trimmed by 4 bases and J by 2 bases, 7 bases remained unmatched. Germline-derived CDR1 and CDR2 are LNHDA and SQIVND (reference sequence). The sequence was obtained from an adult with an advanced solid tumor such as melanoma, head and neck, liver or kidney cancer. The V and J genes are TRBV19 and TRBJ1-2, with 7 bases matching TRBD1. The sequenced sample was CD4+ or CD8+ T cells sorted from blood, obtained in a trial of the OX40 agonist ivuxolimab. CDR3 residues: CASSSPRGPNYGYTF. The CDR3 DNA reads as TGTGCCAGTAGTAGCCCAAGGGGGCCCAACTATGGCTACACCTTC.